This entry lists 16 T cell receptor beta chains sequenced from one sample in a study of blood T cell repertoires in COVID-19. Some clones are missing from TCRdb's copy, which holds only in-frame ones; the method was immunoSEQ multiplex PCR. The data show about 300,000 clones, roughly 83% seen once. The sequencing sample was made of peripheral blood. Receptors were obtained from a woman in her forties or fifties with acute or convalescent COVID-19.

This sequence joins TRBV11-2 and TRBJ2-7; TRBD2 matches at 7 bases. J was trimmed by 5 bases and V by 2 bases; bases with no gene match: 9. The germline V gene encodes CDR1 SGHAT and CDR2 FQNNGV. The CDR3 sequence is 15 residues long. The CDR3 DNA reads as TGTGCCAGCAGCTTACATAGCGGGCGGCTTGACGAGCAGTACTTC. Residues: CASSLHSGRLDEQYF.

This chain connects TRBV18 to TRBJ2-7, with TRBD2 matching 14 bases. The trim removed 0 bases at V and 2 bases at J, leaving 0 bases unmatched. Germline-derived CDR1 and CDR2 are KGHSH and LQKENI. This CDR3 has 16 residues. CDR3 nucleotides: TGTGCCAGCTCACCACCGGGACTAGCGGGAGCCTACGAGCAGTACTTC. Translating it yields CASSPPGLAGAYEQYF.

The chain uses TRBV18 and TRBJ2-2; no reliable D call. The CDR3 extends over 17 amino acids. The germline gives CDR1 KGHSH, CDR2 LQKENI. V was cut by 3 bases and J by 4 bases, with 18 bases left in between. The CDR3 sequence is CASSPQSEGAITGELFF. The CDR3 DNA reads TGTGCCAGCTCACCCCAGTCAGAAGGAGCTATCACCGGGGAGCTGTTTTTT.

The genes are TRBV18 and TRBJ2-7; D possibly corresponds to TRBD1 (6 bases). The germline V gene has CDR1 KGHSH and CDR2 LQKENI. The CDR3 is 16 amino acids. V shed 3 bases and J shed 0 bases, with 15 bases lying between them. The CDR3 reads CASSPQTGVSSYEQYF. The DNA of the CDR3 is TGTGCCAGCTCACCTCAGACAGGAGTCAGCTCCTACGAGCAGTACTTC.

This chain links TRBV2 with TRBJ2-1; 9 nucleotides line up with TRBD2. Trimming cost V 6 bases and J 5 bases; bases outside gene matches: 8. CDR1 is SNHLY, CDR2 FYNNEI, per germline. This CDR3 contains 15 residues. CDR3 DNA: TGTGCCAGCAGGCCGACTAGCGGAGATAACAATGAGCAGTTCTTC. Residues: CASRPTSGDNNEQFF. The full variable domain, completed using reference TRBV2 and TRBJ2-1, is EPEVTQTPSHQVTQMGQEVILRCVPISNHLYFYWYRQILGQKVEFLVSFYNNEISEKSEIFDDQFSVERPDGSNFTLKIRSTKLEDSAMYFCASRPTSGDNNEQFFGPGTRLTVL.

The V gene is TRBV11-3, the J gene TRBJ1-1, with D possibly being TRBD1 (6 bases). Germline lookup yields CDR1 SGHNT and CDR2 YENEEA. V was trimmed by 1 base and J by 4 bases, leaving 10 bases between them. This CDR3 is 14 amino acids long. CDR3 protein: CASSLGQGSTEAFF. CDR3 nucleotides: TGTGCCAGCAGCTTAGGGCAGGGGTCCACTGAAGCTTTCTTT. The full variable domain, with the rest looked up from reference TRBV11-3 and TRBJ1-1, is EAGVVQSPRYKIIEKKQPVAFWCNPISGHNTLYWYLQNLGQGPELLIRYENEEAVDDSQLPKDRFSAERLKGVDSTLKIQPAELGDSAVYLCASSLGQGSTEAFFGQGTRLTVV.

The chain has TRBV7-9 and TRBJ2-7; 10 positions agree with TRBD2. V gave up 5 bases and J gave up 5 bases; unmatched junction bases: 6. This CDR3 contains 14 residues. CDR1 SEHNR and CDR2 FQNEAQ come from the germline V gene (reference sequence). CDR3 region: CASSELAGSHEQYF. The CDR3 nucleotides are TGTGCCAGCAGCGAACTAGCGGGATCTCACGAGCAGTACTTC.

The chain joins TRBV29-1 to TRBJ2-2, with 8 nucleotides matching TRBD2. The CDR3 sequence is 16 residues long. The V gene end was trimmed by 0 bases and the J gene end by 3 bases; junction bases not matched to a gene: 6. Germline CDR1 reads SQVTM; CDR2 reads ANQGSEA. The CDR3 coding sequence is TGCAGCGTTGAAGATTTAAACGGGAGGGACACCGGGGAGCTGTTTTTT. It encodes CSVEDLNGRDTGELFF.

This chain joins TRBV28 and TRBJ1-6, with D perhaps TRBD1 (6 bases). The ends were cut back, 8 bases at V and 0 bases at J, with 14 bases in the middle. The germline CDR1 and CDR2 sequences are MDHEN and SYDVKM. CDR3 length: 16 residues. The CDR3 DNA sequence: TGTGCCAGCGGAGAAGCGACAGGCTCCTATAATTCACCCCTCCACTTT. Its protein is CASGEATGSYNSPLHF.

The chain combines TRBV3-1 (or the pseudogene TRBV3-2) with TRBJ1-1; TRBD1 is a possible D gene (6 bases). Germline V lookup: CDR1 LGHDT, CDR2 YNNKEL (reference sequence). This CDR3 has 13 residues. The V end was cut by 5 bases, the J end by 6 bases, with 13 bases between. The CDR3 loop is CASSAQGAAEAFF. The CDR3, as DNA: TGTGCCAGCAGCGCACAGGGTGCGGCTGAAGCTTTCTTT.

The V and J genes are TRBV18 and TRBJ2-1; TRBD2 agrees at 9 bases. This CDR3 is 16 amino acids long. With V trimmed by 6 bases and J by 5 bases, 11 bases remained unmatched. Germline V lookup: CDR1 KGHSH, CDR2 LQKENI. The CDR3 here is CASSPTGTSFDNEQFF. CDR3 DNA: TGTGCCAGCTCCCCAACCGGGACTAGCTTCGACAATGAGCAGTTCTTC.

This clone was observed a single time. J is TRBJ2-1 and V is TRBV9; 12 nucleotides agree with TRBD2. The CDR3 extends over 15 amino acids. CDR1 SGDLS and CDR2 YYNGEE come from the germline V gene. The trim removed 4 bases at V and 5 bases at J, leaving 4 bases unmatched. CDR3 in amino acids: CASSILAGGHNEQFF. The DNA for the CDR3 is TGTGCCAGCAGCATACTAGCGGGAGGACACAATGAGCAGTTCTTC.

The chain has TRBV24-1 and TRBJ1-4, with TRBD1 matching 7 bases. The V and J ends lost 7 bases and 7 bases, in that order; junction bases with no gene match: 8. Germline values: CDR1 KGHDR, CDR2 SFDVKD. The CDR3 runs to 14 residues. This CDR3 is CATSAWQGGEKLFF. The CDR3 nucleotides are TGTGCCACCAGCGCTTGGCAGGGGGGTGAAAAACTGTTTTTT.

This chain uses TRBV3-1 (or the pseudogene TRBV3-2) with TRBJ1-6; a weak D match, TRBD1 (6 bases). CDR1 and CDR2 (germline): LGHDT, YNNKEL (reference sequence). Deletions cut 0 bases from V and 5 bases from J, with 8 bases between. The CDR3 has 15 residues. The CDR3 DNA is TGTGCCAGCAGCCAAGAACAGGGAAATAATTCACCCCTCCACTTT. Translated: CASSQEQGNNSPLHF.

The chain recombines TRBV5-1 with TRBJ2-5, with 11 bases identical to TRBD1. The CDR3 length is 15 residues. Unmatched junction bases numbered 3, after V lost 4 bases and J lost 1 base. Germline V gene data show CDR1 as SGHRS and CDR2 as YFSETQ. The CDR3 reads CASSGTGGSQETQYF. CDR3 sequence (DNA): TGCGCCAGCAGCGGGACAGGGGGTTCCCAAGAGACCCAGTACTTC.

The V and J genes are TRBV19 and TRBJ2-1; 9 bases line up with TRBD2. Germline CDR1 LNHDA, CDR2 SQIVND (reference sequence). After removal of 6 bases from V and 8 bases from J, the junction contained 14 bases not matched to a gene. The CDR3 loop spans 16 amino acids. CDR3: CASSRAGLAGVDEQFF. The CDR3 DNA sequence: TGTGCCAGTAGCCGCGCGGGACTAGCAGGCGTGGATGAGCAGTTCTTC.